This T cell receptor beta chain originates from a study of identical twins. This clonotype was picked up a small number of times. An end of the junction differs from the germline gene, which may be a read error. This CDR3 contains 17 residues. Germline-derived CDR1 and CDR2 are DFQATT and SNEGSKA (reference sequence). TCRdb independently ran MiXCR on the 5' RACE reads; one entry per CDR3 protein. Among under 1 million distinct CDR3 sequences listed, 9% to 15% were seen once. The sample was also linked to a second study, of yellow fever vaccine responses in identical twins.

This clonotype originated in a woman under 30 in good health. Sequencing was performed on PBMCs. The chain couples TRBV20-1 to TRBJ2-3, with TRBD2 matching over 12 bases. CDR3 bases: TGCTGTGCTAGGGTGACTAGCGGGGGATCTAGCACAGATACGCAGTATTTT. Amino acids: CCARVTSGGSSTDTQYF.